Following are 25 T cell receptor beta chains from one sample sequenced in a study of post-analysis software for immune sequencing data. Study-wide points: Compared with controls, patients had more of about 5 TRBV segments, including TRBV5-6, TRBV5-1 and TRBV20-1.

What these receptors recognize is not known. Unique molecular identifiers tagged the TCR beta cDNA libraries. From the PCR reads, TCRdb called clonotypes with MiXCR, one entry per CDR3 protein. Counted here are 750,000 to 950,000 distinct CDR3 sequences, approximately 50% occurring once; the ten biggest clones make up about 4.8%. The specimen sequenced was blood. All receptors derive from a girl aged 10 to 17 with multiple sclerosis.

This clonotype was detected only a few times. The rearrangement uses TRBV5-1 and TRBJ2-1; D perhaps matches TRBD1 (6 bases). The CDR3 loop spans 17 amino acids. Germline CDR1 reads SGHRS; CDR2 reads YFSETQ. Deletions cut 2 bases from V and 2 bases from J, with 17 bases between. The CDR3 nucleotides are TGCGCCAGCAGCTTTGGGCCTACAGGGTCCGCCTACAATGAGCAGTTCTTC. Translation gives CASSFGPTGSAYNEQFF.

The chain has TRBV29-1 and TRBJ2-1; maybe TRBD1 (5 bases). Germline CDR1 is SQVTM and CDR2 is ANQGSEA. Trimming shortened V by 0 bases and J by 12 bases, and 21 bases separated the two germline ends. The CDR3 runs 15 residues. The CDR3 sequence: CSVEDPGFIGLGQFF. The CDR3 DNA is TGCAGCGTTGAAGATCCAGGGTTTATAGGTTTAGGGCAGTTCTTC.

This rearrangement joins TRBV5-1 to TRBJ2-7, with D possibly matching TRBD1 (6 bases). The CDR3 loop spans 14 amino acids. Germline V lookup: CDR1 SGHRS, CDR2 YFSETQ. Trimming removed 4 bases from V and 0 bases from J, with 11 bases in between. CDR3 coding DNA: TGCGCCAGCAGCGTACAGGGCTTCTCCTACGAGCAGTACTTC. Protein sequence: CASSVQGFSYEQYF.

The chain carries TRBV7-2 and TRBJ2-3; 10 bases fit TRBD2. The CDR3 runs 15 residues. Germline CDR1 SGHTA, CDR2 FQGNSA. Trimming at V came to 4 bases and at J to 3 bases, leaving 4 bases not matched to a gene. As DNA, the CDR3 is TGTGCCAGCAGCTGGACTAGCGGACGAACAGATACGCAGTATTTT. It yields the protein CASSWTSGRTDTQYF. Combining the CDR3 with reference TRBV7-2 and TRBJ2-3 gives the whole variable domain GAGVSQSPSNKVTEKGKDVELRCDPISGHTALYWYRQSLGQGLEFLIYFQGNSAPDKSGLPSDRFSAERTGGSVSTLTIQRTQQEDSAVYLCASSWTSGRTDTQYFGPGTRLTVL.

The CDR3 nucleotides are TGCAGCGCCGGGGGTAGGTTGGTTGTTAATGAGCAGTTCTTC. This codes for CSAGGRLVVNEQFF. The rearrangement joins TRBV29-1 to TRBJ2-1; possible D gene TRBD2, 6 bases. The V gene's germline CDR1 is SQVTM and CDR2 ANQGSEA. The CDR3 has 14 residues. The V gene lost 7 bases and the J gene lost 7 bases, with 20 bases spanning the gap.

This clonotype was counted between two and nine times. The J gene is TRBJ1-2, the V gene TRBV20-1; D gene unclear. Germline V gene lookup returns CDR1 DFQATT and CDR2 SNEGSKA (reference sequence). V was shortened by 4 bases and J by 8 bases, with 17 bases between the two germline ends. The length of the CDR3 is 13 residues. As DNA, the CDR3 is TGCAGTGCTAAATTTCGCCGATCTTTCGGCTACACCTTC. It specifies CSAKFRRSFGYTF.

The chain has TRBV3-1 and TRBJ2-5, with D unclear. Germline V gene sequence: CDR1 LGHDT, CDR2 YNNKEL (reference sequence). Trimming left V 1 base short and J 5 bases short, with 14 bases between. This CDR3 contains 15 residues. The CDR3 loop reads CASSQGLGPRETQYF. The CDR3 DNA is TGTGCCAGCAGCCAAGGACTCGGTCCGAGGGAGACCCAGTACTTC.

J is TRBJ1-2 and V is TRBV6-5; D gene uncertain. Trimming removed 6 bases from V and 6 bases from J, with 14 bases in between. Germline lookup yields CDR1 MNHEY and CDR2 SVGAGI. The CDR3 has 13 amino acids. This CDR3 is CASRREVHNGYTF. CDR3 bases: TGTGCCAGCAGGCGGGAAGTCCACAATGGCTACACCTTC.

This sequence joins TRBV3-1 and TRBJ1-2; tentatively, D is TRBD1 (5 bases). V gave up 5 bases and J gave up 7 bases, with 14 bases separating them. Germline V gene lookup returns CDR1 LGHDT and CDR2 YNNKEL (reference sequence). The CDR3 runs 13 residues. The CDR3 coding sequence is TGTGCCAGCAGCTACCGGGACCTTATTGGCTACACCTTC. It specifies CASSYRDLIGYTF.

There are a few counts of this clonotype. This chain links TRBV9 with TRBJ2-5, with 8 bases that match TRBD2. The CDR3 loop spans 15 amino acids. V shed 4 bases and J 5 bases; nucleotides not matched to a gene: 10. From germline, CDR1 is SGDLS and CDR2 YYNGEE. The CDR3 sequence is CASSFAGLDEETQYF. As DNA, the CDR3 is TGTGCCAGCAGCTTTGCGGGACTAGATGAGGAGACCCAGTACTTC.

The V gene is TRBV4-1, the J gene TRBJ2-1; 8 nucleotides line up with TRBD2. CDR3 length equals 17 residues. The germline gives CDR1 MGHRA, CDR2 YSYEKL. V was clipped by 0 bases and J by 9 bases; unmatched bases: 13. CDR3: CASSQDVVSGGVGEQFF. The CDR3 nucleotides read TGCGCCAGCAGCCAAGATGTAGTGAGCGGGGGCGTCGGTGAGCAGTTCTTC.

This clonotype was counted only a few times. The V call is TRBV5-1, the J call TRBJ2-3; 7 positions match TRBD1. The junction had 7 bases not matched to a gene; V was cut back by 3 bases and J by 0 bases. The CDR3 has 16 residues. Germline-derived CDR1 and CDR2 are SGHRS and YFSETQ. The CDR3 DNA reads TGCGCCAGCAGCTCCGGACAGGCGACAAGCACAGATACGCAGTATTTT. As protein: CASSSGQATSTDTQYF.

This clonotype was seen once. One end of the junction fails to match germline, which may point to a read error. The chain carries TRBV14 and TRBJ2-1; TRBD2 matches 7 bases. From germline, CDR1 is SGHDN and CDR2 FVKESK. This CDR3 spans 17 amino acids. CDR3 loop: CVSSQAILAGVYNEQFF. For the CDR3, the DNA is TGTGTCAGCAGCCAAGCGATTTTAGCGGGCGTCTACAATGAGCAGTTCTTC.

This clonotype occurred a few times. The V gene is TRBV7-9, the J gene TRBJ2-5; 9 nucleotides line up with TRBD1. CDR1 and CDR2 (germline): SEHNR, FQNEAQ (reference sequence). Trimming at V came to 3 bases and at J to 5 bases, leaving 7 bases not matched to a gene. This CDR3 has 15 residues. The CDR3 here is CASSFGQGSGETQYF. CDR3 in DNA: TGTGCCAGCAGCTTTGGACAGGGGAGCGGGGAGACCCAGTACTTC. Complete variable domain (other parts from reference TRBV7-9 and TRBJ2-5): DTGVSQNPRHKITKRGQNVTFRCDPISEHNRLYWYRQTLGQGPEFLTYFQNEAQLEKSRLLSDRFSAERPKGSFSTLEIQRTEQGDSAMYLCASSFGQGSGETQYFGPGTRLLVL.

The V and J genes are TRBV4-2 and TRBJ2-7; the match to TRBD2 covers 7 bases. The J segment lost 5 bases and the V segment lost 2 bases, leaving 6 bases of the junction unmatched. From germline, CDR1 is LGHNA and CDR2 YNFKEQ. This CDR3 spans 14 amino acids. The CDR3 here is CASSQPGLKNEQYF. The DNA for the CDR3 is TGTGCCAGCAGCCAACCGGGACTAAAGAACGAGCAGTACTTC.

The V and J genes are TRBV10-3 and TRBJ2-1, with a weak D call TRBD2 (5 bases). This CDR3 is built from 14 residues. Trimming shortened V by 7 bases and J by 9 bases, and 19 bases separated the two germline ends. Looked up from germline, CDR1 is ENHRY and CDR2 is SYGVKD. The CDR3 is CAITGGSSRGEQFF. Here the CDR3 DNA reads TGTGCCATCACCGGAGGATCATCTCGGGGTGAGCAGTTCTTC.

Many counts were recorded for this clonotype. This rearrangement joins TRBV12-3 or TRBV12-4 to TRBJ2-7, with D tentatively TRBD1 (7 bases). Trimming left V 1 base short and J 4 bases short, with 14 bases between. The length of the CDR3 is 15 residues. The CDR3 sequence: CASSLVPGGPYEQYF. DNA for the CDR3: TGTGCCAGCAGTTTAGTTCCAGGGGGGCCATACGAGCAGTACTTC.

The rearrangement links TRBV5-1 to TRBJ2-1; D assignment may be TRBD1 or TRBD2 (7 bases each). The CDR3 runs to 15 residues. Trimming removed 7 bases at V and 2 bases at J, with 16 bases between. CDR1 and CDR2 (germline): SGHRS, YFSETQ. CDR3: CASQRAGQPYNEQFF. The CDR3 bases are TGCGCCAGCCAAAGAGCGGGACAGCCCTACAATGAGCAGTTCTTC.

In this sample, this clonotype turned up a few times. This chain joins TRBV12-3 or TRBV12-4 and TRBJ2-7, with D possibly TRBD2 on 5 matching bases. The CDR3 loop spans 14 amino acids. Trimming left V 3 bases short and J 6 bases short, with 15 bases between. CDR3 DNA sequence: TGTGCCAGCAGTTTCGATAGACGAGAGGGCGAGCAGTACTTC. Translating gives CASSFDRREGEQYF.

The chain is built from TRBV5-1 and TRBJ2-7; tentatively, D is TRBD1 (6 bases). This CDR3 spans 14 amino acids. In germline, CDR1 is SGHRS, CDR2 YFSETQ. The V end was cut by 5 bases, the J end by 3 bases, with 15 bases between. The CDR3 DNA follows: TGCGCCAGCAGATATGCAGGGGACCGCTACGAGCAGTACTTC. Translation gives CASRYAGDRYEQYF.

In DNA form, the CDR3 reads TGTGCCAGCAGTGAATGGCTAGCGGGTGGCACAGATACGCAGTATTTT. This encodes CASSEWLAGGTDTQYF. This chain links TRBV2 with TRBJ2-3; 8 positions agree with TRBD2. The CDR3 contains 16 residues. V lost 2 bases, J lost 1 base, and 5 bases stayed unmatched. In germline, CDR1 is SNHLY, CDR2 FYNNEI.

This clonotype came up a few times. The V call is TRBV6-5, the J call TRBJ2-7; 8 bases align to TRBD2. V lost 6 bases, J lost 3 bases, and 7 bases stayed unmatched. CDR3 length: 14 amino acids. Germline lookup yields CDR1 MNHEY and CDR2 SVGAGI. CDR3 DNA: TGTGCCAGCAGGAAAGCGGGAGCTATCTACGAGCAGTACTTC. Translating gives CASRKAGAIYEQYF.

The V and J genes are TRBV10-3 and TRBJ2-1; no reliable D call. Germline CDR1 ENHRY, CDR2 SYGVKD. The CDR3 runs 13 residues. V dropped 4 bases and J dropped 8 bases, with 12 bases sitting between them. The CDR3 sequence: CAISGGRLYEQFF. The CDR3 nucleotides read TGTGCCATCAGTGGGGGTCGGCTATATGAGCAGTTCTTC.

This rearrangement joins TRBV6-6 to TRBJ2-5, with D possibly being TRBD1 or TRBD2 (5 bases each). V was pared by 7 bases and J by 11 bases, with 26 bases between. Germline CDR1 MNHNY, CDR2 SVGAGI (reference sequence). The length of the CDR3 is 15 residues. CDR3 bases: TGTGCCAGCAACAGCGGACAAGGGGCCCTCCTGGCGCAGTACTTC. It is translated as CASNSGQGALLAQYF.

This sequence joins TRBV6-6 and TRBJ2-3; 8 positions agree with TRBD2. The V segment lost 8 bases and the J segment 2 bases; nucleotides outside the gene matches: 6. The V gene's germline CDR1 is MNHNY and CDR2 SVGAGI (reference sequence). This CDR3 has 14 residues. CDR3 sequence (DNA): TGTGCCAGCTGCGGGGGGCAGCTCACAGATACGCAGTATTTT. Protein product: CASCGGQLTDTQYF.